This TCR beta chain emerged from a study of blood T cells in healthy people across ages. As to this clonotype: Mismatch with germline at one junction end may stem from a read error.

Per the germline V gene, CDR1 is LGHNA and CDR2 is YNFKEQ. The CDR3 contains 12 residues. Caucasian individuals from Russia who were healthy and aged about 6 to 100 acted as donors. Each donor's blood draw was 7.5 to 10 milliliters of peripheral blood. Every sample had a minimum of 6.5 million PBMCs isolated. The use of a sample-barcoded 5' primer and a J-beta primer mix characterized a second PCR of roughly 6 to 12 cycles. TCRdb re-analysed the 5' RACE reads in MiXCR, keeping a single row per CDR3 protein. The sample has just over 1 million distinct CDR3 sequences, 40% to 45% seen once. The rearrangement links TRBV4-2 to TRBJ1-2; D gene ambiguous. This receptor was taken from a woman in her sixties or seventies in good health. Material for sequencing was blood. This CDR3 is CAGSQDAYGYTF. In DNA, the CDR3 is TGTGCCGGCAGCCAAGATGCCTATGGCTACACCTTC.